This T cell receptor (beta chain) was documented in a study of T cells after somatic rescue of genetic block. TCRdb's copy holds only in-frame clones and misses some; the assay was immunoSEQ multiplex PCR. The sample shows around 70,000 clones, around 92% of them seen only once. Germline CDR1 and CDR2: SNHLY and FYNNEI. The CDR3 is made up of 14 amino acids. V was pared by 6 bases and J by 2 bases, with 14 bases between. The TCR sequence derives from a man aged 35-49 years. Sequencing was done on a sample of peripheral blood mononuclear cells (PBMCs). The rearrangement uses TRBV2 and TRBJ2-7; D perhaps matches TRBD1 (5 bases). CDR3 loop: CASRGLGPPYEQYF. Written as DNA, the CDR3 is TGTGCCAGCAGAGGGTTGGGGCCCCCCTACGAGCAGTACTTC.